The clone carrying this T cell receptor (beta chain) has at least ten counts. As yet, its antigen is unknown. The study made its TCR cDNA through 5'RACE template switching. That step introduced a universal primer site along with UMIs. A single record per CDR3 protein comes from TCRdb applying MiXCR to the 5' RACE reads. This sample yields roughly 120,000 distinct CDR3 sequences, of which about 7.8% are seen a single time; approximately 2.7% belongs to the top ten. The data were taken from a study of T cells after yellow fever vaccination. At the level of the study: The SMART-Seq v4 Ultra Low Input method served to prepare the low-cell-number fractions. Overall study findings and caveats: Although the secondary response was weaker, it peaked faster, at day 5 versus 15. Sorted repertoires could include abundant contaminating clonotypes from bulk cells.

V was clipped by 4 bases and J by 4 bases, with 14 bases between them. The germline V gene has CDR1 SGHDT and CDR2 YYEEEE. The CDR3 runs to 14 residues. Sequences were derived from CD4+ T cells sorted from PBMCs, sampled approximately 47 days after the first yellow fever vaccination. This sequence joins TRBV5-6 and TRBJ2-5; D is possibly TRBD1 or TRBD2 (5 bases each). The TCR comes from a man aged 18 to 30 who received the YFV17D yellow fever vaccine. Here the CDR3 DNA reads TGTGCCAGCAGCGATGGGACCAAGGGAGAGACCCAGTACTTC. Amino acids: CASSDGTKGETQYF.